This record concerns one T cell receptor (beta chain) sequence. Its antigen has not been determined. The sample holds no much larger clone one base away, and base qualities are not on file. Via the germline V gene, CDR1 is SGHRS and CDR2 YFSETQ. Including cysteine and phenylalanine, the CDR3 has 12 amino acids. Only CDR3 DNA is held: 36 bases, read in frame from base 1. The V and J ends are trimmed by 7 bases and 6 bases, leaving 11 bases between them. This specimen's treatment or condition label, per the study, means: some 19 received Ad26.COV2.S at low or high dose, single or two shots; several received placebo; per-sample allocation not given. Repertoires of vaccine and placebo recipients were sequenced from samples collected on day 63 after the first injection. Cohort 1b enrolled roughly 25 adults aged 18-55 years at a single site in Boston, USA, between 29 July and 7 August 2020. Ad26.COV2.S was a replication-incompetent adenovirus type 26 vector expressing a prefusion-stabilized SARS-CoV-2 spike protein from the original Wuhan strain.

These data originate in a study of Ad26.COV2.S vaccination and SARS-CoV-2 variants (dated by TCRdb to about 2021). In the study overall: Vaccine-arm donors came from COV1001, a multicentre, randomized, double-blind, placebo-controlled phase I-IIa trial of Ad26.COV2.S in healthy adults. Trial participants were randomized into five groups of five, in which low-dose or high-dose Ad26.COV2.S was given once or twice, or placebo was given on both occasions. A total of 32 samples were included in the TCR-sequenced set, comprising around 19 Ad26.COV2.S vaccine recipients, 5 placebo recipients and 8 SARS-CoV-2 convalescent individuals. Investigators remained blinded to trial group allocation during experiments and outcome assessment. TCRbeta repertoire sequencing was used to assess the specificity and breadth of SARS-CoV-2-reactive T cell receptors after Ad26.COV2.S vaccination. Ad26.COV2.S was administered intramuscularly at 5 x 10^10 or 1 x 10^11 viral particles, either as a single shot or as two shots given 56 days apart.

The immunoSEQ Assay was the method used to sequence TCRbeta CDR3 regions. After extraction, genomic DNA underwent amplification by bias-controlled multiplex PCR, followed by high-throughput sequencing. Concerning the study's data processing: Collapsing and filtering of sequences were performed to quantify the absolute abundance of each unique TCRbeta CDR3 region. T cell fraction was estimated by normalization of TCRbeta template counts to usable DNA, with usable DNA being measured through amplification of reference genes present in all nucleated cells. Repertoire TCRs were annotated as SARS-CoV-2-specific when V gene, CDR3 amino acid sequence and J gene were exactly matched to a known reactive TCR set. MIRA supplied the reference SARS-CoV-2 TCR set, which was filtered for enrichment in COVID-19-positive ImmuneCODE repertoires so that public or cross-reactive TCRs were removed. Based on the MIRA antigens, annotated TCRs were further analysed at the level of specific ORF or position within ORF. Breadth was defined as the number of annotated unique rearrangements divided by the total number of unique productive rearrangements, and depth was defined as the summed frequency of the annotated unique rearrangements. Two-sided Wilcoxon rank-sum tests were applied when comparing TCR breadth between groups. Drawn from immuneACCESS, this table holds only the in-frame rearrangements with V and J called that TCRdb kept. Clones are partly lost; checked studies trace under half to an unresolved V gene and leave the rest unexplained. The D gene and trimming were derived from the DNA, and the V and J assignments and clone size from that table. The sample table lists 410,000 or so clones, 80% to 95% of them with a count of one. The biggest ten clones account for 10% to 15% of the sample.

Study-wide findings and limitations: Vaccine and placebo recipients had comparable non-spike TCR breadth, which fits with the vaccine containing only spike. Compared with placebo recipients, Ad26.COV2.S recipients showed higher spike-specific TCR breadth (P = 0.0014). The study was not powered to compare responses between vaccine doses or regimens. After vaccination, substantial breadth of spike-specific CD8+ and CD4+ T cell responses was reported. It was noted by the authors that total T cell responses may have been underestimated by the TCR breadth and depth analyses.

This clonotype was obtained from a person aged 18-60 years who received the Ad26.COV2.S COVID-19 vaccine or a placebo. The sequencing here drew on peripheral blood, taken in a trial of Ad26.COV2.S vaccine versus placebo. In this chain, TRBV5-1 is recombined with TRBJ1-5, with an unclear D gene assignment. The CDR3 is CASRKVSQPQHF. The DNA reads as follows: TGCGCCAGCCGGAAGGTTAGTCAGCCCCAGCATTTT.